Below are 5 T cell receptor beta chains sequenced from a single sample in a study of blood T cell repertoires in COVID-19 (dated by TCRdb to between 2020 and 2021). Library prep was done by the immunoSEQ multiplex PCR assay. This is the immuneACCESS table as TCRdb keeps it, with only in-frame sequences that have V and J called. A part of the clones is gone; compared with another copy, unresolved V genes explain less than half, and the rest is unexplained. Recorded for this sample are under 300,000 clones; 75% to 85% of them occurred a single time. The top ten clones comprise 1.4% of the sample. Sequenced input: peripheral blood. These receptors originate from a woman in her thirties or forties who had recovered from COVID-19.

The rearrangement links TRBV19 to TRBJ2-1, with 8 bases fitting TRBD1. Trimming at V came to 4 bases and at J to 4 bases, leaving 6 bases not matched to a gene. The CDR3 is made up of 15 amino acids. Germline values: CDR1 LNHDA, CDR2 SQIVND (reference sequence). CDR3 loop: CASSTGQVGYNEQFF. CDR3 sequence (DNA): TGTGCCAGTAGTACGGGACAGGTTGGATACAATGAGCAGTTCTTC.

The chain links TRBV7-9 to TRBJ2-2; 9 bases align to TRBD1. Germline CDR1 SEHNR, CDR2 FQNEAQ (reference sequence). V was pared by 5 bases and J by 7 bases, with 17 bases of the junction left unmatched. There are 18 residues in the CDR3. Here the CDR3 reads CASSPQGGDRAPVGELFF. CDR3 DNA: TGTGCCAGCAGCCCCCAGGGTGGGGACAGGGCGCCCGTCGGGGAGCTGTTTTTT.

The chain carries TRBV28 and TRBJ1-3; maybe TRBD1 (6 bases). This CDR3 has 15 residues. Germline V gene data show CDR1 as MDHEN and CDR2 as SYDVKM. V was trimmed by 7 bases and J by 0 bases, leaving 13 bases between them. In nucleotides, the CDR3 is TGTGCCAGCACAACAGGGATCCCCTCTGGAAACACCATATATTTT. As protein: CASTTGIPSGNTIYF.

V usage is TRBV5-1 and J usage is TRBJ2-7; 9 bases agree with TRBD2. The J segment lost 4 bases and the V segment lost 0 bases, leaving 5 bases of the junction unmatched. Germline V gives CDR1 SGHRS, CDR2 YFSETQ. The CDR3 consists of 15 residues. As DNA, the CDR3 is TGCGCCAGCAGCTTGGTGGCGGGGGGGCAGTACGAGCAGTACTTC. Protein: CASSLVAGGQYEQYF.

The rearrangement uses TRBV30 and TRBJ1-5; 7 bases are shared with TRBD1. The CDR3 is 13 amino acids. Germline V CDR1 and CDR2: GTSNPN, SVGIG (reference sequence). With V trimmed by 3 bases and J by 3 bases, 2 bases remained unmatched. The CDR3 region is CAWSGTANQPQHF. The CDR3 DNA reads TGTGCCTGGAGCGGGACAGCCAATCAGCCCCAGCATTTT. The whole variable domain, remainder taken from reference TRBV30 and TRBJ1-5, is SQTIHQWPATLVQPVGSPLSLECTVEGTSNPNLYWYRQAAGRGLQLLFYSVGIGQISSEVPQNLSASRPQDRQFILSSKKLLLSDSGFYLCAWSGTANQPQHFGDGTRLSIL.